One and the same sample provided the 19 T cell receptor beta chains below, sequenced in a study of T-cell memory formation after mild COVID-19. Via MiXCR, TCRdb re-called the 5' RACE reads, giving one row per CDR3 protein. The table has about 160,000 distinct CDR3 sequences, roughly 31% seen once. The sequenced sample was PBMCs or a T cell subset sorted from them (not recorded which). The receptors come from an adult woman who had mild COVID-19 (a few samples of this study predate the infection). Cell type and time point are not known.

V is TRBV7-3 and J is TRBJ2-2; 7 nucleotides line up with TRBD1. Germline CDR1 reads SGHTA; CDR2 reads FQGTGA. With V trimmed by 5 bases and J by 2 bases, 5 bases remained unmatched. The CDR3 length is 15 residues. CDR3 loop: CASSRDSLNTGELFF. The CDR3 coding sequence is TGTGCCAGCAGCCGGGACAGCCTAAACACCGGGGAGCTGTTTTTT.

This clonotype was counted a few times. CDR3 loop: CASSFPSSGGATGTDTQYF. In DNA, the CDR3 is TGTGCCAGCAGCTTCCCTTCTAGCGGGGGGGCCACAGGGACAGATACGCAGTATTTT. This chain connects TRBV6-6 to TRBJ2-3; 12 bases agree with TRBD2. The CDR3 runs 19 residues. The germline V gene encodes CDR1 MNHNY and CDR2 SVGAGI (reference sequence). V lost 6 bases and J lost 3; bases outside the gene matches: 16.

The chain joins TRBV15 to TRBJ2-3; D is unclear. The CDR3 is 13 amino acids. The V and J ends lost 4 bases and 6 bases respectively, with 11 bases between them. Germline values: CDR1 LNHNV, CDR2 YYDKDF (reference sequence). This CDR3 reads CATSIPHVDTQYF. The CDR3 DNA reads TGTGCCACCAGCATCCCCCACGTGGATACGCAGTATTTT.

This clonotype was seen more than once but under ten times. CDR3: CASSESGTGIYEQYF. The CDR3 nucleotides are TGTGCCAGCAGTGAATCCGGGACGGGAATCTACGAGCAGTACTTC. The chain employs TRBV6-1 and TRBJ2-7, with D perhaps being TRBD1 or TRBD2 (5 bases each). The germline gives CDR1 MNHNS, CDR2 SASEGT. V shed 2 bases and J shed 3 bases, with 14 bases lying between them. The CDR3 totals 15 residues.

Note on this clonotype: One end of the junction does not line up with germline, which may come from a read error. The V gene is TRBV7-9, the J gene TRBJ2-7; 11 positions match TRBD2. Germline assignment: CDR1 SEHNR and CDR2 FQNEAQ (reference sequence). The CDR3 spans 14 residues. The CDR3 reads CSSSLAGGPTEQYF. DNA for the CDR3: TGCTCCAGCAGCTTAGCGGGAGGGCCGACCGAGCAGTACTTC.

This clonotype was seen more than once but under ten times. The chain joins TRBV3-1 to TRBJ2-3; D gene unclear. This CDR3 is built from 21 residues. Trimming removed 4 bases from V and 0 bases from J, with 29 bases in between. Germline assignment: CDR1 LGHDT and CDR2 YNNKEL (reference sequence). DNA of the CDR3: TGTGCCAGCAGCCGCTATCCCCCCGGTAGTCTGGGGTACAACAGCACAGATACGCAGTATTTT. It is translated as CASSRYPPGSLGYNSTDTQYF.

This clonotype turned up a few times. V and J are TRBV19 and TRBJ1-6; unclear D gene. This CDR3 spans 13 amino acids. V gave up 3 bases and J gave up 14 bases, with 14 bases separating them. Per the germline V gene, CDR1 is LNHDA and CDR2 is SQIVND (reference sequence). The CDR3 DNA reads TGTGCCAGTAGTATTGCGACATTCTCATCCCTCCACTTT. Translation: CASSIATFSSLHF.

Only a few counts were recorded for this clonotype. The CDR3 is CASSRNDADEQFF. In DNA, the CDR3 is TGTGCCAGCAGCCGCAACGACGCGGATGAGCAGTTCTTC. This chain uses TRBV7-8 with TRBJ2-1; D gene ambiguous. Trimming shortened V by 5 bases and J by 8 bases, and 13 bases separated the two germline ends. There are 13 residues in the CDR3. Germline loops: CDR1 SGHVS, CDR2 FQNEAQ.

This clonotype was seen more than once but under ten times. The chain carries TRBV27 and TRBJ2-2; TRBD2 might be the D (6 bases). CDR3 length equals 17 residues. Germline CDR1 and CDR2: MNHEY and SMNVEV (reference sequence). V was shortened by 6 bases and J by 1 base, with 18 bases between the two germline ends. CDR3 amino acids: CASSLTHGSLNTGELFF. In DNA, the CDR3 is TGTGCCAGCAGCTTGACCCACGGGAGTTTGAACACCGGGGAGCTGTTTTTT.

The chain joins TRBV7-2 to TRBJ2-5, with a possible D match to TRBD2 (6 bases). The CDR3 runs 15 residues. CDR1 SGHTA and CDR2 FQGNSA come from the germline V gene. The germline V and J ends were trimmed by 5 bases and 1 base, with 14 bases remaining between them. DNA for the CDR3: TGTGCCAGCAGCCTGCCGACGGGAGCCCAAGAGACCCAGTACTTC. Its protein is CASSLPTGAQETQYF.

The rearrangement joins TRBV7-8 to TRBJ2-3, with D possibly being TRBD1 (6 bases). Germline V lookup: CDR1 SGHVS, CDR2 FQNEAQ. The V end lost 2 bases, the J end lost 2 bases, and 17 bases lay between the germline ends. This CDR3 is 17 amino acids long. For the CDR3, the DNA is TGTGCCAGCAGCTTAATCGGTGGGGGCCACATCACAGATACGCAGTATTTT. Translating it yields CASSLIGGGHITDTQYF.

This clonotype was observed a few times. The chain couples TRBV2 to TRBJ2-1; D ambiguous. Germline lookup yields CDR1 SNHLY and CDR2 FYNNEI. Between the trimmed V and J ends, which lost 2 bases and 15 bases, there was a span of 14 bases. This CDR3 comprises 12 residues. CDR3 coding DNA: TGTGCCAGCAGTGAACTAGATCTGCGTGCGTTCTTC. Translated: CASSELDLRAFF.

This chain connects TRBV25-1 to TRBJ2-7; no reliable D call. The germline CDR1 and CDR2 sequences are MGHDK and SYGVNS. This CDR3 region has 15 residues. The germline V and J ends were trimmed by 4 bases and 4 bases, with 17 bases remaining between them. CDR3 protein: CASSGNQKGGYEQYF. DNA for the CDR3: TGTGCCAGCAGTGGAAATCAGAAGGGCGGATACGAGCAGTACTTC.

V usage is TRBV20-1 and J usage is TRBJ1-2, with 12 bases lining up with TRBD1. The CDR3 runs 13 residues. From germline, CDR1 is DFQATT and CDR2 SNEGSKA (reference sequence). For the CDR3, the DNA is TGCACCGCTGGGACAGGGGGCGGGGGTGGCTACACCTTC. Translation gives CTAGTGGGGGYTF.

V and J are TRBV12-3 or TRBV12-4 and TRBJ2-7, with 9 bases fitting TRBD1. Trimming cost V 6 bases and J 9 bases; bases outside gene matches: 9. This CDR3 spans 13 amino acids. The CDR3 sequence is CASSPGTGRAQYF. The CDR3 DNA is TGTGCCAGCAGCCCGGGGACAGGGCGGGCGCAGTACTTC.

The rearrangement joins TRBV4-3 to TRBJ1-3; D not resolved. With 0 bases removed from V and 0 bases from J, the gap between germline ends came to 6 bases. The CDR3 is 15 residues long. Germline-derived CDR1 and CDR2 are LGHNA and YSLEER. The DNA of the CDR3 is TGCGCCAGCAGCCAAGATGCGTTCTCTGGAAACACCATATATTTT. Translating gives CASSQDAFSGNTIYF.

This clonotype was observed a few times. The chain uses TRBV5-1 and TRBJ2-1, with 7 nucleotides matching TRBD1. Germline-derived CDR1 and CDR2 are SGHRS and YFSETQ. This CDR3 region has 13 residues. The V gene end was trimmed by 0 bases and the J gene end by 8 bases; junction bases not matched to a gene: 2. This CDR3 reads CASSLGQGDEQFF. Here the CDR3 DNA reads TGCGCCAGCAGCTTGGGACAGGGAGATGAGCAGTTCTTC.

The J gene is TRBJ1-1, the V gene TRBV7-8; no reliable D call. Germline lookup yields CDR1 SGHVS and CDR2 FQNEAQ. This CDR3 has 13 amino acids. The V end lost 3 bases, the J end lost 6 bases, and 11 bases lay between the germline ends. For the CDR3, the DNA is TGTGCCAGCAGCTTGAACACAAACTCTGAAGCTTTCTTT. Translated, it gives CASSLNTNSEAFF.

V usage is TRBV14 and J usage is TRBJ2-1; a possible D gene is TRBD2 (6 bases). Germline values: CDR1 SGHDN, CDR2 FVKESK. The CDR3 runs 15 residues. The V and J ends lost 4 bases and 0 bases respectively, with 10 bases between them. The CDR3 spells CASSRDWGSYNEQFF. In DNA form, the CDR3 reads TGTGCCAGCAGCCGGGACTGGGGCTCCTACAATGAGCAGTTCTTC.